The rows below give T cell receptor beta chains drawn from one sample of a study of T cells in Graves' hyperthyroidism and ophthalmopathy. TCRdb re-derived calls from the multiplex PCR reads in MiXCR, one entry per CDR3 protein. This table holds some 350,000 distinct CDR3 sequences, around 14% found once. Sample: blood. Receptors originate from a woman younger than 30 with Graves' hyperthyroidism that later progressed to Graves' ophthalmopathy. CDR3s include the opening cysteine and the closing phenylalanine or tryptophan. Each record gives: J gene, V gene, CDR3 protein.

J: TRBJ1-1; V: TRBV3-1; CDR3: CASSQGKGEAFF
J: TRBJ2-1; V: TRBV6-1; CDR3: CASSEGQFSYNEQFF
J: TRBJ2-2; V: TRBV12-3/TRBV12-4; CDR3: CASSLQDRRTGELFF
J: TRBJ2-1; V: TRBV29-1; CDR3: CSVERTEGYNEQFF
J: TRBJ2-2; V: TRBV7-6; CDR3: CASRVAGGPNTGELFF
J: TRBJ2-5; V: TRBV11-2; CDR3: CASSLEIAGEWETQYF
J: TRBJ2-1; V: TRBV4-1; CDR3: CASSQAGLAGAENEQFF
J: TRBJ2-7; V: TRBV11-2; CDR3: CASSPHGGPAYEQYF
J: TRBJ2-1; V: TRBV6-2/TRBV6-3; CDR3: CASSYLFSRTKTSGEHNEQFF
J: TRBJ2-7; V: TRBV12-3/TRBV12-4; CDR3: CASSLVPVSYEQYF
J: TRBJ2-7; V: TRBV28; CDR3: CASTLAQGSYEQYF
J: TRBJ2-5; V: TRBV6-1; CDR3: CASAGQVSETQYF
J: TRBJ1-5; V: TRBV20-1; CDR3: CSAMGGANQPQHF
J: TRBJ2-1; V: TRBV7-2; CDR3: CASSSRTSGTGEQFF
J: TRBJ1-4; V: TRBV12-3/TRBV12-4; CDR3: CASRNASNEKLFF
J: TRBJ2-5; V: TRBV7-9; CDR3: CASSVSWTVQETQYF
J: TRBJ1-2; V: TRBV28; CDR3: CASSLIATGGGGYTF
J: TRBJ2-5; V: TRBV12-3/TRBV12-4; CDR3: CASSRWVARQETQYF
J: TRBJ2-7; V: TRBV7-8; CDR3: CASSPTTGTVDEQYF
J: TRBJ1-1; V: TRBV14; CDR3: CASSPGALNTEAFF
J: TRBJ2-3; V: TRBV12-3/TRBV12-4; CDR3: CASSRDGTDTQYF
J: TRBJ2-5; V: TRBV4-2; CDR3: CASSQGGQGQETQYF
J: TRBJ2-7; V: TRBV12-5; CDR3: CASHHGGFDEQYF
J: TRBJ2-7; V: TRBV7-2; CDR3: CASSSAGQGPYEQYF
J: TRBJ2-3; V: TRBV20-1; CDR3: CSALVDTQYF
J: TRBJ2-3; V: TRBV7-9; CDR3: CASSLTLTSDSTDTQYF
J: TRBJ2-1; V: TRBV6-5; CDR3: CASSYSPGASLLTDNEQFF
J: TRBJ2-3; V: TRBV28; CDR3: CAIESGLRPDTQYF
J: TRBJ2-7; V: TRBV10-3; CDR3: CAISESGVAGGYEQYF